This T cell receptor (beta chain) is drawn from a study of early T cells in non-severe SARS-CoV-2 infection. About the research overall: Bulk RNA isolated from unsorted whole blood underwent sequencing; chains were not paired. Findings and limits, study-wide: VDJdb-based annotation leaned toward anti-spike CD8 responses and missed private and CD4 specificities.

Germline V gene data show CDR1 as SQVTM and CDR2 as ANQGSEA. The length of the CDR3 is 14 residues. Trimming cost V 5 bases and J 3 bases, with 16 bases left between them. At least ten counts were recorded for this clonotype. Its antigen is not known. Separate cDNA molecules each had unique molecular identifiers attached to them. Using its own MiXCR run on the 5' RACE reads, TCRdb lists one record per CDR3 protein. Of 70,000 to 90,000 distinct CDR3 sequences listed, about 11% were seen once; the top ten hold about 4.8%. This receptor was taken from an adult who was a healthcare worker with PCR-confirmed SARS-CoV-2 infection or an uninfected control (not recorded which). Sequencing was done on a sample of whole blood. The V call is TRBV29-1, the J call TRBJ1-2, with D perhaps matching TRBD1 (5 bases). DNA of the CDR3: TGCAGCGTTACGGACTGGGGGTGGGACTATGGCTACACCTTC. Its translation is CSVTDWGWDYGYTF.